Below are 28 T cell receptor beta chains sequenced from a single sample in a study of beta chain features in type 1 diabetes. Overall study results and limits: The study found moderately but significantly shorter TCRB CDR3s in all four CD4+ subsets of Type 1 diabetes patients.

Isolated RNA was reverse transcribed in full, so expressed TCRB transcripts were sequenced. Here immunoSEQ multiplex PCR was the method, and the copy in TCRdb shows in-frame clones only, minus some. The sample carries 310,000 or so clones, approximately 9.9% recorded once. The antigens of these receptors remain unknown. Material: central memory CD4+ T cells from blood. The receptors come from a man under 40 with type 1 diabetes.

The chain uses TRBV5-4 and TRBJ2-1, with TRBD1 matching 10 bases. V gave up 3 bases and J gave up 9 bases; unmatched junction bases: 3. CDR1 and CDR2 from the germline V gene are SGHNT and YYREEE (reference sequence). CDR3 length: 13 residues. The CDR3 DNA reads TGTGCCAGCAGCTGGGACAGGGGCAGTGAGCAGTTCTTC. It encodes CASSWDRGSEQFF.

This clone showed up just a few times. The chain combines TRBV30 with TRBJ2-7; 9 bases agree with TRBD2. This CDR3 has 12 amino acids. Germline V gene data show CDR1 as GTSNPN and CDR2 as SVGIG (reference sequence). J lost 6 bases, V lost 5 bases, and 5 bases had no gene match. The CDR3 protein is CAWAAGGFEQYF. CDR3 bases: TGTGCCTGGGCAGCGGGGGGCTTCGAGCAGTACTTC.

Remarks on this clone: Within the sample, other DNA sequences also encode this same CDR3. The chain couples TRBV10-3 to TRBJ2-7, with D perhaps matching TRBD1 (6 bases). V was trimmed by 0 bases and J by 4 bases, leaving 10 bases between them. The CDR3 is 14 residues long. CDR1 and CDR2 (germline): ENHRY, SYGVKD. The CDR3 DNA reads TGTGCCATCAGTGAGTCGGTAGGGGGTTACGAGCAGTACTTC. This gives the protein CAISESVGGYEQYF.

The table lists this clone with a few counts. This sequence joins TRBV30 and TRBJ2-7; D might be TRBD1 (7 bases). The CDR3 is made up of 15 amino acids. Between the trimmed V and J ends, which lost 3 bases and 1 base, there was a span of 16 bases. Germline V gene sequence: CDR1 GTSNPN, CDR2 SVGIG (reference sequence). CDR3 in DNA: TGTGCCTGGAGAGAATTCAGGGGGGATTCCTACGAGCAGTACTTC. This codes for CAWREFRGDSYEQYF.

J is TRBJ2-3 and V is TRBV29-1, with 11 bases aligning to TRBD2. The trim removed 4 bases at V and 4 bases at J, leaving 7 bases unmatched. This CDR3 contains 15 residues. Germline CDR1 reads SQVTM; CDR2 reads ANQGSEA. CDR3 in DNA: TGCAGCGTTGGGACTAGCGGGTATGGGTCAGATACGCAGTATTTT. This translates into CSVGTSGYGSDTQYF.

V gene TRBV7-9 combines with J gene TRBJ1-5; D uncertain. The CDR3 runs to 13 residues. V was pared by 5 bases and J by 4 bases, with 9 bases between. CDR1 is SEHNR and CDR2 is FQNEAQ in the germline V gene (reference sequence). The CDR3 region has the DNA TGTGCCAGCAGCCTTACAAGTAATCAGCCCCAGCATTTT. This encodes CASSLTSNQPQHF.

V usage is TRBV25-1 and J usage is TRBJ1-2, with D uncertain. The V end was cut by 6 bases, the J end by 6 bases, with 20 bases between. The germline CDR1 and CDR2 sequences are MGHDK and SYGVNS. The CDR3 covers 15 residues. This chain's CDR3 is CASRPRGRERDGYTF. The CDR3 nucleotides are TGTGCCAGCAGGCCTCGCGGGAGGGAAAGAGATGGCTACACCTTC.

The chain is built from TRBV18 and TRBJ2-5; no reliable D call. Per germline, CDR1 KGHSH and CDR2 LQKENI. Trimming stripped 3 bases from V and 2 bases from J, with 10 bases between. The CDR3 has 14 amino acids. The CDR3 bases are TGTGCCAGCTCACCGGCTCGGATACAAGAGACCCAGTACTTC. Protein product: CASSPARIQETQYF.

This clone was seen more than once but under ten times. V and J are TRBV7-9 and TRBJ1-1, with 9 bases matching TRBD1. Germline trimming cut 5 bases from V and 11 bases from J; bases unmatched to any gene: 15. The CDR3 is 15 residues long. Germline values: CDR1 SEHNR, CDR2 FQNEAQ (reference sequence). CDR3 DNA: TGTGCCAGCAGCGTGGCGTCCGGGACAGGGACAGTGGCTTTCTTT. Translating gives CASSVASGTGTVAFF.

This clone showed up just a few times. The J gene is TRBJ1-2, the V gene TRBV28; no clear D gene. This CDR3 comprises 14 residues. CDR1 is MDHEN, CDR2 SYDVKM, per germline. V was trimmed by 1 base and J by 4 bases, leaving 10 bases between them. CDR3 coding DNA: TGTGCCAGCAGTTTATTAACGGGGATCTATGGCTACACCTTC. Amino acids: CASSLLTGIYGYTF.

This clone was picked up a small number of times. The chain has TRBV27 and TRBJ1-5; maybe TRBD1 (5 bases). The CDR3 has 14 residues. Germline assignment: CDR1 MNHEY and CDR2 SMNVEV (reference sequence). Between the trimmed V and J ends, which lost 4 bases and 4 bases, there was a span of 11 bases. CDR3 coding DNA: TGTGCCAGCAGTTGGCAGGGCCAGAATCAGCCCCAGCATTTT. Encoded protein: CASSWQGQNQPQHF.

The chain uses TRBV18 and TRBJ2-5; TRBD2 is a possible D gene (5 bases). V was clipped by 0 bases and J by 7 bases, with 12 bases between them. Germline loops: CDR1 KGHSH, CDR2 LQKENI. The CDR3 extends over 14 amino acids. The CDR3 coding sequence is TGTGCCAGCTCACCACCGAACGGGGAAGGGACCCAGTACTTC. The encoded protein is CASSPPNGEGTQYF.

J is TRBJ1-1 and V is TRBV7-2; possible D gene TRBD1, 5 bases. The germline V and J ends were trimmed by 3 bases and 1 base, with 15 bases remaining between them. This CDR3 has 16 amino acids. Germline CDR1 reads SGHTA; CDR2 reads FQGNSA. For the CDR3, the DNA is TGTGCCAGCAGCTTGGGGCTAAGTTGGGGGAACACTGAAGCTTTCTTT. Translation gives CASSLGLSWGNTEAFF.

This clone was counted ten times or more. The chain employs TRBV6-6 and TRBJ1-1, with D hard to call. The CDR3 is made up of 14 amino acids. CDR1 and CDR2 (germline): MNHNY, SVGAGI (reference sequence). V lost 7 bases and J 2 bases, leaving 14 bases between the germline ends. The CDR3 region is CASTNGGFNTEAFF. CDR3 DNA sequence: TGTGCCAGCACCAACGGAGGGTTTAACACTGAAGCTTTCTTT.

This chain uses TRBV7-2 with TRBJ1-6, with D possibly matching TRBD1 (5 bases). V was trimmed by 2 bases and J by 9 bases, leaving 11 bases between them. CDR1 is SGHTA, CDR2 FQGNSA, per germline. The CDR3 extends over 14 amino acids. The CDR3 loop is CASSLLDNPSPLHF. As DNA, the CDR3 is TGTGCCAGCAGCTTACTGGACAACCCTTCACCCCTCCACTTT.

This clone appeared a few times. The chain carries TRBV7-9 and TRBJ2-3, with 8 bases matching TRBD2. V lost 2 bases to trimming and J lost 0 bases; unmatched junction nucleotides: 4. Germline V gene lookup returns CDR1 SEHNR and CDR2 FQNEAQ (reference sequence). CDR3 length equals 16 residues. The CDR3 region is CASSLIAGHSTDTQYF. The DNA of the CDR3 is TGTGCCAGCAGCTTAATAGCGGGGCATAGCACAGATACGCAGTATTTT.

This clone was picked up a small number of times. The chain recombines TRBV4-3 with TRBJ1-1; a weak D match, TRBD1 (6 bases). The CDR3 contains 14 residues. Germline V gene data show CDR1 as LGHNA and CDR2 as YSLEER. The V end lost 4 bases, the J end lost 1 base, and 10 bases lay between the germline ends. CDR3 residues: CASSRQDRNTEAFF. The DNA of the CDR3 is TGCGCCAGCAGCCGTCAGGACAGGAACACTGAAGCTTTCTTT.

The CDR3 region is CASSQQGSETQYF. The CDR3 DNA follows: TGCGCCAGCAGCCAACAGGGGAGCGAGACCCAGTACTTC. V gene TRBV4-3 combines with J gene TRBJ2-5; TRBD1 might be the D (6 bases). The CDR3 has 13 amino acids. CDR1 LGHNA and CDR2 YSLEER come from the germline V gene. Trimming pared 2 bases from V and 5 bases from J, leaving 9 bases between.

Points on this clone: The same CDR3 also results from other DNA sequences found in this sample. The rearrangement uses TRBV30 and TRBJ1-2; D is perhaps TRBD1 (5 bases). The CDR3 has 12 amino acids. V lost 4 bases, J lost 5 bases, and 11 bases lay in between. Germline lookup yields CDR1 GTSNPN and CDR2 SVGIG (reference sequence). The CDR3 DNA reads TGTGCCTGGACCGGGGGGGATTATGGCTACACCTTC. Its translation is CAWTGGDYGYTF. The whole variable domain, filled in from reference TRBV30 and TRBJ1-2, reads SQTIHQWPATLVQPVGSPLSLECTVEGTSNPNLYWYRQAAGRGLQLLFYSVGIGQISSEVPQNLSASRPQDRQFILSSKKLLLSDSGFYLCAWTGGDYGYTFGSGTRLTVV.

The genes are TRBV7-2 and TRBJ2-3; D is possibly TRBD1 or TRBD2 (6 bases each). CDR3 size: 15 residues. The V end was cut by 5 bases, the J end by 1 base, with 13 bases between. Germline lookup yields CDR1 SGHTA and CDR2 FQGNSA. CDR3 nucleotide sequence: TGTGCCAGCAGCCCAGGGGACTCCCGCACAGATACGCAGTATTTT. This translates into CASSPGDSRTDTQYF.

This clone was detected many times. Other DNA sequences in this specimen translate into the identical CDR3. The chain employs TRBV4-3 and TRBJ2-3; D could derive from TRBD1 or TRBD2 (5 bases each). From germline, CDR1 is LGHNA and CDR2 YSLEER. Trimming removed 0 bases at V and 3 bases at J, with 10 bases between. The CDR3 length is 15 residues. The DNA for the CDR3 is TGCGCCAGCAGCCAAGATGAGGGGTTTACAGATACGCAGTATTTT. Protein product: CASSQDEGFTDTQYF.

J is TRBJ1-1 and V is TRBV7-2; 7 positions agree with TRBD1. Germline values: CDR1 SGHTA, CDR2 FQGNSA. CDR3 length equals 14 residues. Trimming removed 3 bases from V and 5 bases from J; junction bases left unmatched: 6. CDR3 in amino acids: CASSFGTAGTEAFF. The CDR3 DNA reads as TGTGCCAGCAGCTTTGGGACAGCGGGGACTGAAGCTTTCTTT.

This clone was counted only a few times. The chain has TRBV7-9 and TRBJ1-5, with D uncertain. This CDR3 has 13 amino acids. Trimming stripped 7 bases from V and 2 bases from J, with 9 bases between. CDR1 is SEHNR, CDR2 FQNEAQ, per germline (reference sequence). In DNA form, the CDR3 reads TGTGCCAGCACCGACGGCGGCAATCAGCCCCAGCATTTT. It is translated as CASTDGGNQPQHF. The full variable domain, completed using reference TRBV7-9 and TRBJ1-5, is DTGVSQNPRHKITKRGQNVTFRCDPISEHNRLYWYRQTLGQGPEFLTYFQNEAQLEKSRLLSDRFSAERPKGSFSTLEIQRTEQGDSAMYLCASTDGGNQPQHFGDGTRLSIL.

The chain links TRBV5-4 to TRBJ2-5; 10 nucleotides align to TRBD1. The CDR3 is made up of 17 amino acids. V gave up 4 bases and J gave up 4 bases; unmatched junction bases: 13. Germline loops: CDR1 SGHNT, CDR2 YYREEE (reference sequence). The CDR3 DNA reads as TGTGCCAGCAGCAGCCCGGGACAGGGGTCGGTTGCAGAGACCCAGTACTTC. This codes for CASSSPGQGSVAETQYF.

This clone was detected a few times. The chain couples TRBV7-9 to TRBJ1-2; 9 nucleotides line up with TRBD1. Germline V gene data show CDR1 as SEHNR and CDR2 as FQNEAQ (reference sequence). V shed 1 base and J 5 bases; nucleotides not matched to a gene: 11. The CDR3 extends over 17 amino acids. The CDR3 nucleotides read TGTGCCAGCAGCTTAGACGGAATCACAGGGGGCGCTTATGGCTACACCTTC. The encoded protein is CASSLDGITGGAYGYTF. Variable domain in full (rest from reference TRBV7-9 and TRBJ1-2): DTGVSQNPRHKITKRGQNVTFRCDPISEHNRLYWYRQTLGQGPEFLTYFQNEAQLEKSRLLSDRFSAERPKGSFSTLEIQRTEQGDSAMYLCASSLDGITGGAYGYTFGSGTRLTVV.

This clone was counted at least ten times. This chain links TRBV18 with TRBJ2-1; 7 bases are shared with TRBD1. CDR1 is KGHSH and CDR2 is LQKENI in the germline V gene. CDR3 length: 11 amino acids. With V trimmed by 6 bases and J by 9 bases, 2 bases remained unmatched. As DNA, the CDR3 is TGTGCCAGCTCCCCAGGGGGTGAGCAGTTCTTC. Amino acids: CASSPGGEQFF. The full variable domain, in which reference TRBV18 and TRBJ2-1 provide the parts outside the CDR3, is NAGVMQNPRHLVRRRGQEARLRCSPMKGHSHVYWYRQLPEEGLKFMVYLQKENIIDESGMPKERFSAEFPKEGPSILRIQQVVRGDSAAYFCASSPGGEQFFGPGTRLTVL.

The DNA for the CDR3 is TGTGCCAGCAGCCCTAGAAGACCCCCCACCGGGGAGCTGTTTTTT. Translation gives CASSPRRPPTGELFF. The chain combines TRBV7-8 with TRBJ2-2; no reliable D call. This CDR3 is 15 amino acids long. Germline lookup yields CDR1 SGHVS and CDR2 FQNEAQ. Trimming took 5 bases from V and 4 from J, leaving 14 bases between them.

Remarks on this clone: At one of its ends the junction is not consistent with the germline gene, which may arise from a read error. The chain couples TRBV5-1 to TRBJ2-1; tentatively, D is TRBD1 or TRBD2 (6 bases each). This CDR3 contains 15 residues. Germline CDR1 SGHRS, CDR2 YFSETQ. The CDR3 loop is CASSLTGASHNEQFF. The CDR3 coding sequence is TGCGCCAGCAGCTTGACGGGGGCCTCCCACAATGAGCAGTTCTTC.